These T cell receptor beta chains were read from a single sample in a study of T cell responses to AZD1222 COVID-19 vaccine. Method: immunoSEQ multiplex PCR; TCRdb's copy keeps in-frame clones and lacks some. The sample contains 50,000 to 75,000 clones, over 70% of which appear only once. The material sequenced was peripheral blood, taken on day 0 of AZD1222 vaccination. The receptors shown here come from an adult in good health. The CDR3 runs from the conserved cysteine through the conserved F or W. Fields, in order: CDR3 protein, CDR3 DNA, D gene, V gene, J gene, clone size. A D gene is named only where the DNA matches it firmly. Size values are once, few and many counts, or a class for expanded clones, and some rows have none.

CASSASVGGGNQPQHF	TGTGCCAGCAGCGCAAGCGTAGGTGGGGGCAATCAGCCCCAGCATTTT	-	TRBV3-1/TRBV3-2	TRBJ1-5	-
CASSREGYSPLHF	TGTGCCAGCAGTCGAGAGGGATATTCACCCCTCCACTTT	-	TRBV3-1/TRBV3-2	TRBJ1-6	-
CASSPSGGARNF	TGTGCCAGCAGTCCTAGCGGGGGAGCGAGGAATTTT	TRBD2	TRBV11-1	TRBJ2-3	-
CASSPRGPTPSEQYF	TGTGCCAGCTCACCACGGGGCCCCACCCCGTCCGAGCAGTACTTC	-	TRBV18	TRBJ2-7	-
CASSLEGTANYGYTF	TGCGCCAGCAGCTTGGAGGGGACAGCTAACTATGGCTACACCTTC	TRBD1	TRBV5-1	TRBJ1-2	-
CASSTGMNTEAFF	TGTGCCAGTAGCACAGGGATGAACACTGAAGCTTTCTTT	-	TRBV19	TRBJ1-1	-
CASTQGTHSSGNTIYF	TGTGCCAGCACCCAAGGGACACATAGCTCTGGAAACACCATATATTTT	-	TRBV3-1/TRBV3-2	TRBJ1-3	-
CASSRSGYSGNTIYF	TGTGCCAGCAGCCGAAGTGGATACTCTGGAAACACCATATATTTT	-	TRBV5-6	TRBJ1-3	-
CASSFGTSGGAFNEQFF	TGTGCCAGCAGCTTCGGGACTAGCGGGGGGGCCTTCAATGAGCAGTTCTTC	TRBD2	TRBV5-4	TRBJ2-1	once
CASSLVGTEAFF	TGTGCCAGCAGTTTGGTCGGGACTGAAGCTTTCTTT	-	TRBV12-3/TRBV12-4	TRBJ1-1	-
CASSLQGEDTGELFF	TGTGCCAGCAGCTTACAGGGCGAGGACACCGGGGAGCTGTTTTTT	-	TRBV7-8	TRBJ2-2	-
CASSLSSGIGDTEAFF	TGTGCCAGCAGTTTATCGTCGGGGATTGGTGACACTGAAGCTTTCTTT	-	TRBV27	TRBJ1-1	-
CASSLGPSYTF	TGTGCCAGCAGTTTGGGCCCAAGCTACACCTTC	-	TRBV12-3/TRBV12-4	TRBJ1-2	-
CASNRGGEQYF	TGTGCCAGCAACAGGGGGGGCGAGCAGTACTTC	-	TRBV12-3/TRBV12-4	TRBJ2-7	-
CASSFGWNQPQHF	TGTGCCAGCAGTTTCGGCTGGAATCAGCCCCAGCATTTT	-	TRBV27	TRBJ1-5	-
CASSQDSFGEQYF	TGTGCCAGCAGCCAGGACTCGTTTGGGGAGCAGTACTTC	-	TRBV5-4	TRBJ2-7	few
CASSPQVGNTGELFF	TGTGCCAGCAGCCCGCAAGTGGGGAACACCGGGGAGCTGTTTTTT	-	TRBV14	TRBJ2-2	-
CATSASDGPSYEQYF	TGTGCCACCAGTGCGTCAGACGGACCCTCCTACGAGCAGTACTTC	-	TRBV24-1	TRBJ2-7	few
CASLLTGTGSPLHF	TGTGCCAGCTTATTGACAGGAACAGGTTCACCCCTCCACTTT	-	TRBV2	TRBJ1-6	-
CASNQRGDKNIQYF	TGTGCCAGTAATCAGCGGGGGGACAAAAACATTCAGTACTTC	TRBD2	TRBV19	TRBJ2-4	-
CASSPVAGGYNEQFF	TGTGCCAGCAGCCCCGTAGCGGGGGGCTACAATGAGCAGTTCTTC	TRBD2	TRBV7-6	TRBJ2-1	-
CSVTPGQGAGELFF	TGCAGCGTTACACCGGGACAGGGGGCCGGGGAGCTGTTTTTT	TRBD1	TRBV29-1	TRBJ2-2	-
CASRQGANTEAFF	TGTGCCAGTAGGCAGGGAGCGAACACTGAAGCTTTCTTT	-	TRBV19	TRBJ1-1	-
CASRDGAGAVDTQYF	TGCGCCAGCAGAGACGGGGCAGGGGCAGTGGATACGCAGTATTTT	-	TRBV5-1	TRBJ2-3	-
CASSPPQGTHIQYF	TGTGCCAGTAGCCCGCCCCAGGGTACGCACATTCAGTACTTC	-	TRBV19	TRBJ2-4	-
CASSVGGVSYEQYF	TGTGCCAGCAGCGTAGGGGGGGTTTCCTACGAGCAGTACTTC	-	TRBV9	TRBJ2-7	-
CASSLSAGYGYTF	TGTGCCAGCAGTTTATCGGCAGGCTATGGCTACACCTTC	-	TRBV27	TRBJ1-2	-
CASSFRGPWGELFF	TGTGCCAGCAGCTTTCGGGGCCCCTGGGGGGAGCTGTTTTTT	-	TRBV11-2	TRBJ2-2	-
CASNSAGSPYNEQFF	TGTGCCAGCAACTCAGCCGGTTCCCCCTACAATGAGCAGTTCTTC	-	TRBV6-5	TRBJ2-1	-
CASNIRGDQETQYF	TGTGCCAGCAATATTCGGGGGGACCAAGAGACCCAGTACTTC	TRBD2	TRBV13	TRBJ2-5	few
CASSGPSYEQYF	TGTGCCAGCAGTGGGCCTTCCTACGAGCAGTACTTC	-	TRBV28	TRBJ2-7	-
CASSYSPASNYGYTF	TGTGCCAGCAGTTACTCGCCAGCTTCTAACTATGGCTACACCTTC	-	TRBV6-5	TRBJ1-2	few
CASSPRAGHYEQYF	TGTGCCAGTAGTCCCCGGGCGGGGCACTACGAGCAGTACTTC	-	TRBV19	TRBJ2-7	few
CASSVGQRETQYF	TGTGCCAGCAGTGTAGGACAGAGAGAGACCCAGTACTTC	-	TRBV3-1/TRBV3-2	TRBJ2-5	-
CATSDSRQGASNEQFF	TGTGCCACCAGTGATTCCCGACAGGGGGCAAGCAATGAGCAGTTCTTC	TRBD1	TRBV24-1	TRBJ2-1	-
CASSTGQGRVGELFF	TGTGCCAGCAGTACGGGACAGGGACGGGTCGGGGAGCTGTTTTTT	TRBD1	TRBV6-6	TRBJ2-2	once
CATSPTGGTGELFF	TGTGCCACCAGTCCGACAGGGGGTACCGGGGAGCTGTTTTTT	TRBD1	TRBV24-1	TRBJ2-2	-
CASSYYAGSSPLHF	TGTGCCAGCAGTTATTATGCAGGGAGTTCACCCCTCCACTTT	-	TRBV6-5	TRBJ1-6	-
CASSQEETFFPIQYF	TGTGCCAGCAGCCAAGAAGAAACTTTCTTCCCCATTCAGTACTTC	-	TRBV3-1/TRBV3-2	TRBJ2-4	-
CASSLVGLASDTQYF	TGTGCCAGCAGCTTAGTAGGACTAGCGTCAGATACGCAGTATTTT	TRBD2	TRBV11-3	TRBJ2-3	-
CATSRDTRSPLHF	TGTGCCACCAGCAGAGATACGAGATCACCCCTCCACTTT	-	TRBV15	TRBJ1-6	-
CASSLTGEGIDTQYF	TGTGCCAGCAGCTTAACAGGGGAGGGAATAGATACGCAGTATTTT	-	TRBV7-9	TRBJ2-3	-
CASSQGTGDFYEQYF	TGTGCCAGCAGCCAGGGGACAGGGGATTTCTACGAGCAGTACTTC	TRBD1	TRBV14	TRBJ2-7	-
CASSPYEGAYEQYF	TGTGCCAGTAGTCCATATGAGGGGGCCTACGAGCAGTACTTC	-	TRBV19	TRBJ2-7	many
CASSPDPTDTQYF	TGTGCCAGCAGCCCAGACCCCACAGATACGCAGTATTTT	-	TRBV13	TRBJ2-3	-
CASSSRSAAGGPTQYF	TGTGCCAGCAGTTCCCGTTCAGCAGCGGGGGGACCTACGCAGTATTTT	TRBD2	TRBV6-5	TRBJ2-3	-
CASSLTQGTEAFF	TGTGCCAGCAGTTTAACACAGGGCACTGAAGCTTTCTTT	-	TRBV27	TRBJ1-1	-
CASSFQRNTEAFF	TGTGCCAGCAGCTTTCAGAGGAACACTGAAGCTTTCTTT	-	TRBV5-5	TRBJ1-1	-
CASREGGPPDTQYF	TGTGCCAGCAGGGAGGGGGGGCCGCCAGATACGCAGTATTTT	-	TRBV6-5	TRBJ2-3	-
CASSFTKGSEQYF	TGTGCCAGCAGCTTTACAAAGGGGAGCGAGCAGTACTTC	-	TRBV7-2	TRBJ2-7	-
CASSPRLAGEPTDTQYF	TGTGCCAGCAGTCCCAGACTAGCGGGGGAGCCCACAGATACGCAGTATTTT	TRBD2	TRBV27	TRBJ2-3	-
CASRRTGGYEQYF	TGTGCCAGCCGCCGGACAGGGGGGTACGAGCAGTACTTC	TRBD1	TRBV6-5	TRBJ2-7	-
CASSIPGSTEAFF	TGTGCCAGTAGTATCCCTGGGAGCACTGAAGCTTTCTTT	-	TRBV19	TRBJ1-1	few
CASSPTTATLFNYGYTF	TGTGCCAGCAGTCCGACGACAGCTACCTTATTTAACTATGGCTACACCTTC	-	TRBV27	TRBJ1-2	-
CASGRGGSGELFF	TGTGCCAGCGGCAGGGGAGGCTCCGGGGAGCTGTTTTTT	-	TRBV2	TRBJ2-2	-
CASSFGVGGELFF	TGTGCCAGCAGCTTTGGGGTTGGCGGGGAGCTGTTTTTT	-	TRBV11-2	TRBJ2-2	-
CASSLQGGIQYF	TGTGCCAGCAGCCTCCAAGGGGGAATCCAGTACTTC	-	TRBV2	TRBJ2-5	-
CASSEPETGVTDTQYF	TGTGCCAGCAGTGAACCTGAGACAGGGGTCACAGATACGCAGTATTTT	TRBD1	TRBV25-1	TRBJ2-3	-
CASSPSDRGLEKLFF	TGTGCCAGCAGTCCCTCGGACAGGGGGCTTGAAAAACTGTTTTTT	TRBD1	TRBV28	TRBJ1-4	-